This T cell receptor (beta chain) was retrieved from a study of T-cell reconstitution after alpha-beta-depleted transplantation in children (dated by TCRdb to the mid-2010s). Background on the whole study: The study quantitatively tracked T-cell immune reconstitution after TCRalphabeta/CD19-depleted allogeneic hematopoietic cell transplantation in children using TCR repertoire profiling. Here is what the overall study found, with its caveats: The apparently early recovery of alphabetaT-cell counts about two months after transplant reportedly depended on only several hundred rapidly expanded clones that came from non-depleted graft cells. Over the following months the frequencies of hyperexpanded clones went down, and after one year T-cell counts and TCRbeta diversity were mostly credited to newly produced T cells. In some patients, high TCRbeta diversity at day 60 was attributed to recipient T cells and intrathymic progenitors that had survived conditioning.

As regards this clonotype: This clone's antigen is unknown. Nothing much larger sits one base from this clone, and base qualities are not available.

Based on the germline V gene, the CDR1 and CDR2 sequences are MDHEN and SYDVKM. V is cut by 3 bases and J by 1 base, and the space between the germline ends is 9 bases. The cysteine opens and the phenylalanine closes a CDR3 of 14 amino acids. Of all the DNA, just the CDR3 is kept, 42 bases in frame from base 1. The library was generated by PCR. The data were produced on an Illumina HiSeq 2500. To normalize quantification of the TCRbeta repertoire, the TCR libraries were built with molecular barcoding that relied on unique molecular identifiers. Using fastp at Q25 and MiXCR, TCRdb reprocessed the public reads and kept productive beta chains. Rows merge per CDR3 protein into single entries with the most common DNA and genes. Within this sample are a few hundred thousand distinct CDR3 sequences, with 10% to 15% of them counted one time only. 2.2% of the sample rests with the top ten. The sample's treatment or condition, from its label and the paper: allogeneic hematopoietic cell transplantation with graft depleted of TCRalphabeta T cells and CD19 B cells. The children who served as transplant recipients had been given grafts of TCRalphabeta/CD19-depleted allogeneic hematopoietic cells.

This clonotype originated in a male patient aged 10 to 17 who had a stem cell transplant for acute myeloid leukemia, so the T cells may come from the graft donor. The sequences come from PBMCs, mostly from graft donor cells, collected 360 days after TCRalphabeta/CD19-depleted stem cell transplant. Recombination connected TRBV28 to TRBJ1-2; the D gene is perhaps TRBD1, on 5 matching bases. The DNA sequence is given as TGTGCCAGCAGTTTGGCAGGGAATAACTATGGCTACACCTTC. Translated, this gives CASSLAGNNYGYTF.